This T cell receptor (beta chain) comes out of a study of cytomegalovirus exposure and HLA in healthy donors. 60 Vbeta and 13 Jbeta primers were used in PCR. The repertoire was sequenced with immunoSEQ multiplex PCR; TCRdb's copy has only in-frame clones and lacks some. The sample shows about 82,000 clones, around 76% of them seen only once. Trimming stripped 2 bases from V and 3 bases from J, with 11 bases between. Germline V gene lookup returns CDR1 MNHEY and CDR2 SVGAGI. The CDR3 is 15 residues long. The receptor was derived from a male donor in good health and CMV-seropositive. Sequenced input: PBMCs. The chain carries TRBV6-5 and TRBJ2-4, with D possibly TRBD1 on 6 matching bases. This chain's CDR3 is CASSYPTGFKNIQYF. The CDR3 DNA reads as TGTGCCAGCAGTTACCCGACAGGCTTCAAAAACATTCAGTACTTC.